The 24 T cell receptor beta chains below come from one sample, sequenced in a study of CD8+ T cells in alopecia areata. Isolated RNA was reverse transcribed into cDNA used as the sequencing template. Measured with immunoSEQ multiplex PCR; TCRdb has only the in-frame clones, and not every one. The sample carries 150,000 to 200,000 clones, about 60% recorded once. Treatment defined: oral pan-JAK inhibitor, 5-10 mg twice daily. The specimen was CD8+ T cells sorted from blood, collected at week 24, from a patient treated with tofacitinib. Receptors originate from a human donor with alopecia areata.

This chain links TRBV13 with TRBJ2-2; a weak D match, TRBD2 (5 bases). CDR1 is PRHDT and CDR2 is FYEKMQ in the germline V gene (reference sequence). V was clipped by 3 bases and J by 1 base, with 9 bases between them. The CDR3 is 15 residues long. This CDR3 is CASSFPTRNTGELFF. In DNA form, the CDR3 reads TGTGCCAGCAGCTTCCCCACTAGGAACACCGGGGAGCTGTTTTTT.

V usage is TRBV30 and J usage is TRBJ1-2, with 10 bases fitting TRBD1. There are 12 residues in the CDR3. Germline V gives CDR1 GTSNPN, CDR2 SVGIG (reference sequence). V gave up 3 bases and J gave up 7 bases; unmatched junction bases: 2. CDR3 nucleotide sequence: TGTGCCTGGAGAGGGACAGGGGTTGGCTACACCTTC. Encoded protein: CAWRGTGVGYTF.

CDR3 amino acids: CASSAGGRLHGYTF. Written as DNA, the CDR3 is TGTGCCAGCAGTGCCGGGGGCCGGCTCCATGGCTACACCTTC. The J gene is TRBJ1-2, the V gene TRBV27, with D perhaps matching TRBD1 (6 bases). This CDR3 is built from 14 residues. From germline, CDR1 is MNHEY and CDR2 SMNVEV (reference sequence). V was shortened by 5 bases and J by 6 bases, with 16 bases between the two germline ends.

CDR3 nucleotide sequence: TGTGCCAGCAGCTTCTTAACCGGGACTAGATGGGGTACGACCTACGAGCAGTACTTC. Encoded protein: CASSFLTGTRWGTTYEQYF. The chain joins TRBV7-8 to TRBJ2-7, with 8 bases aligning to TRBD2. Germline assignment: CDR1 SGHVS and CDR2 FQNEAQ. The V gene end was trimmed by 3 bases and the J gene end by 2 bases; junction bases not matched to a gene: 18. The CDR3 covers 19 residues.

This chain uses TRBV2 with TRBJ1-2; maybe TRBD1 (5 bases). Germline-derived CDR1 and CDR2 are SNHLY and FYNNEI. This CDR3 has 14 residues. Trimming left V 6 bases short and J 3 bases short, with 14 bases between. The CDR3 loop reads CASSLAGRDYGYTF. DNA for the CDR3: TGTGCCAGCAGCTTGGCCGGCAGGGACTATGGCTACACCTTC.

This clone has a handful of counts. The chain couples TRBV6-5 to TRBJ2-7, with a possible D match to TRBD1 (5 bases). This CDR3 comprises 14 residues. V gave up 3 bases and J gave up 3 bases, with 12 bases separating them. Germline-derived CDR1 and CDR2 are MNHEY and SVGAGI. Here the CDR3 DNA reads TGTGCCAGCAGTTATGCAGGGAACAACTACGAGCAGTACTTC. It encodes CASSYAGNNYEQYF.

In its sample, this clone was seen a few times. The CDR3 is CASSLDIEGSYGYTF. The CDR3, as DNA: TGCGCCAGCAGCTTGGATATTGAGGGCTCCTATGGCTACACCTTC. The chain recombines TRBV5-1 with TRBJ1-2; D ambiguous. Trimming stripped 0 bases from V and 4 bases from J, with 13 bases between. Germline CDR1 and CDR2: SGHRS and YFSETQ. The length of the CDR3 is 15 residues.

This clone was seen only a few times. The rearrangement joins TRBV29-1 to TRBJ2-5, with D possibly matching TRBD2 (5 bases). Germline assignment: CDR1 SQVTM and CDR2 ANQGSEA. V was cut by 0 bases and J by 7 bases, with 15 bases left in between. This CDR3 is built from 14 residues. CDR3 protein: CSVEDPWTGGTQYF. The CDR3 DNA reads TGCAGCGTTGAAGATCCGTGGACCGGAGGGACCCAGTACTTC.

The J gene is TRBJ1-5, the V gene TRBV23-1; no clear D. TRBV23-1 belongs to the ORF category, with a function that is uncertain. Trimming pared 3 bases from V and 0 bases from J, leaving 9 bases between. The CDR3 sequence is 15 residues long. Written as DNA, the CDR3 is TGCGCCAGCAGTCACCGCGAGCCTAGCAATCAGCCCCAGCATTTT. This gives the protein CASSHREPSNQPQHF.

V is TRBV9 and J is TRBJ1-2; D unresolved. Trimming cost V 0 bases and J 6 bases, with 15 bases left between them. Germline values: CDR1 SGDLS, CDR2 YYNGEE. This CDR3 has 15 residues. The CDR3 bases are TGTGCCAGCAGCGTAGTGGGCAGGCCCTTTGATGGCTACACCTTC. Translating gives CASSVVGRPFDGYTF.

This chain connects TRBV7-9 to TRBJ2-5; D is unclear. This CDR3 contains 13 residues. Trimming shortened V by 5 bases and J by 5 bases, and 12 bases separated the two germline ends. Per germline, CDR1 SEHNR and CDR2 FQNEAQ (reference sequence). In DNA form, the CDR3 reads TGTGCCAGCAGCCGCCCTGAGGCGGAGACCCAGTACTTC. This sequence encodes CASSRPEAETQYF. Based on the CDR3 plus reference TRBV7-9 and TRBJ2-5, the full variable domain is DTGVSQNPRHKITKRGQNVTFRCDPISEHNRLYWYRQTLGQGPEFLTYFQNEAQLEKSRLLSDRFSAERPKGSFSTLEIQRTEQGDSAMYLCASSRPEAETQYFGPGTRLLVL.

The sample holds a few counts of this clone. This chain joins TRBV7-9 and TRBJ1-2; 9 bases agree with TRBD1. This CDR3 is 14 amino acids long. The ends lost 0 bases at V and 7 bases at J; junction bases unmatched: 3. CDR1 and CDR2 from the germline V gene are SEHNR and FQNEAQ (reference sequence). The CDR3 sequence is CASSLAGQGFGYTF. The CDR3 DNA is TGTGCCAGCAGCTTAGCTGGACAGGGGTTTGGCTACACCTTC.

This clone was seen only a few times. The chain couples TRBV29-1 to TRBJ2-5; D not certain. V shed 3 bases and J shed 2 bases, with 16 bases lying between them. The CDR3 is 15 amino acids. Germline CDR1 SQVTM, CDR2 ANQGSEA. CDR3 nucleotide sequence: TGCAGCGTTGATGGCACTGCCCCGATTCAAGAGACCCAGTACTTC. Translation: CSVDGTAPIQETQYF.

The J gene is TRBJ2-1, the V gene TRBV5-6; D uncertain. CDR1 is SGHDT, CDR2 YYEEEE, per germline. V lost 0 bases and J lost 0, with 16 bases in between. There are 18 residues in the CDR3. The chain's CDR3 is CASSLGLPLGPSYNEQFF. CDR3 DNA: TGTGCCAGCAGCTTGGGGCTGCCTTTGGGTCCCTCCTACAATGAGCAGTTCTTC.

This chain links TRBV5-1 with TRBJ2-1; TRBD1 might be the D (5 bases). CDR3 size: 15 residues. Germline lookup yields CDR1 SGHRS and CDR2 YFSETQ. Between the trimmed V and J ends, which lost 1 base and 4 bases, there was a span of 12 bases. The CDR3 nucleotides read TGCGCCAGCAGCTTGCGAGACAGTAGTTACAATGAGCAGTTCTTC. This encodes CASSLRDSSYNEQFF.

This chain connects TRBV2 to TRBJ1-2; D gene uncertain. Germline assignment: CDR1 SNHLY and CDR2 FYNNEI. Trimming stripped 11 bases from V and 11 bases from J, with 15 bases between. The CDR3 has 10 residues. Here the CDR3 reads CAGRLIRYTF. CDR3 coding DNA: TGTGCCGGACGGCTTATTAGATACACCTTC.

The CDR3 region is CATSTPRFGYTNQPQHF. The CDR3 nucleotides read TGTGCCACCAGCACCCCTAGGTTCGGTTACACCAATCAGCCCCAGCATTTT. V usage is TRBV15 and J usage is TRBJ1-5; no clear D gene. V lost 4 bases and J lost 3, with 19 bases in between. The germline V gene encodes CDR1 LNHNV and CDR2 YYDKDF (reference sequence). The CDR3 runs to 17 residues.

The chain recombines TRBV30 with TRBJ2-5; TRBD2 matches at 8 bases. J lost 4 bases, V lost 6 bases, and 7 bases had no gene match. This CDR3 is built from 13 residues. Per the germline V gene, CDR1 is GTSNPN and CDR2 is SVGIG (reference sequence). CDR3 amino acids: CACQRGRRETQYF. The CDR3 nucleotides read TGTGCCTGCCAGCGGGGGCGGAGAGAGACCCAGTACTTC. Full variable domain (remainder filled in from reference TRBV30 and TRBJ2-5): SQTIHQWPATLVQPVGSPLSLECTVEGTSNPNLYWYRQAAGRGLQLLFYSVGIGQISSEVPQNLSASRPQDRQFILSSKKLLLSDSGFYLCACQRGRRETQYFGPGTRLLVL.

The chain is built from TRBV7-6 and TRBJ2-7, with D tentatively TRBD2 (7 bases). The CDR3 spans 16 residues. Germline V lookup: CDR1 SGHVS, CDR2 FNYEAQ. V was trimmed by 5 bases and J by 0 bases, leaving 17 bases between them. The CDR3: CASSQGTGGPSYEQYF. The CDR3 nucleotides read TGTGCCAGCAGCCAAGGGACGGGGGGCCCCTCCTACGAGCAGTACTTC.

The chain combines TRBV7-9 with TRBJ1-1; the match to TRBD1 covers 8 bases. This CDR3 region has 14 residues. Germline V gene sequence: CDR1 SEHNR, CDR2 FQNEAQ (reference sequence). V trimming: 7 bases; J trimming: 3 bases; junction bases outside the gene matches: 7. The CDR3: CASTRQGSDTEAFF. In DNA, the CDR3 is TGTGCCAGCACTAGACAGGGGAGTGACACTGAAGCTTTCTTT.

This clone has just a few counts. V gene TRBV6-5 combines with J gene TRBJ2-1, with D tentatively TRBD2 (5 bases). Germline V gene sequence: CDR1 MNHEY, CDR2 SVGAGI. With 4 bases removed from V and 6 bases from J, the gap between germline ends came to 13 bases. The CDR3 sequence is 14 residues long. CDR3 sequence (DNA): TGTGCCAGCAGTTTATCCCGGACTGGCAATGAGCAGTTCTTC. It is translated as CASSLSRTGNEQFF.

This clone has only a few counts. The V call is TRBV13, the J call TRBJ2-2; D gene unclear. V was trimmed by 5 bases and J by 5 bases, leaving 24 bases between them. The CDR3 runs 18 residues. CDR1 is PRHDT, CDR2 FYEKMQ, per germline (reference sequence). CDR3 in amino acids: CASSHRIGRGRRTGELFF. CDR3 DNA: TGTGCCAGCAGCCATAGGATTGGACGCGGACGTAGAACCGGGGAGCTGTTTTTT.

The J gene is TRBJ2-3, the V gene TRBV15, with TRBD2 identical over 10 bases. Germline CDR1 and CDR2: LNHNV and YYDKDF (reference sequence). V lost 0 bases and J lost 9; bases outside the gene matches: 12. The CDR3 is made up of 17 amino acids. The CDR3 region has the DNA TGTGCCACCAGCAGAGAAGGAGCGGGGGGGCCGTCGGGAACGCAGTATTTT. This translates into CATSREGAGGPSGTQYF.

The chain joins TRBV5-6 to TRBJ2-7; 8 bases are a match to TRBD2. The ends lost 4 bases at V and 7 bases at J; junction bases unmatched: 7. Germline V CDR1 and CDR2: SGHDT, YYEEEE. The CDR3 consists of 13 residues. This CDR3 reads CASSPGGGPEQYF. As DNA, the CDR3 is TGTGCCAGCAGCCCTGGCGGGGGGCCGGAGCAGTACTTC.